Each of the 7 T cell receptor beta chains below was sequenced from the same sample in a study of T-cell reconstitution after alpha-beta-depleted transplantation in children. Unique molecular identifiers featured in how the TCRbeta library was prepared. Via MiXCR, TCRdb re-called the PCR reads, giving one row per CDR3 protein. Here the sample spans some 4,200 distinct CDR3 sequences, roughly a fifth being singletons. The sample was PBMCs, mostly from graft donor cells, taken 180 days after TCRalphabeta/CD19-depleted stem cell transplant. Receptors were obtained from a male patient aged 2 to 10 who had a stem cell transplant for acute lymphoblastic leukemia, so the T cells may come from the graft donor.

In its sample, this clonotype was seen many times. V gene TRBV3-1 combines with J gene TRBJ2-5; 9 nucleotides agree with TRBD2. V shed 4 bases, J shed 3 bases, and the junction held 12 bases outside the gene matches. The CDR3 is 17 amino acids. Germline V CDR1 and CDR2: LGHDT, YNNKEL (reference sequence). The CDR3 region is CASSPRGGASGKETQYF. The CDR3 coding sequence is TGTGCCAGCAGCCCCCGGGGAGGGGCTAGCGGGAAAGAGACCCAGTACTTC.

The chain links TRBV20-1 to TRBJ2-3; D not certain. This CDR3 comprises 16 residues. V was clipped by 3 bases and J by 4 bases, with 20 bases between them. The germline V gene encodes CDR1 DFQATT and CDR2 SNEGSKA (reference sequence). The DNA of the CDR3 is TGCAGTGCTAGCCGGCCATCGCACGTCACCGCAGATACGCAGTATTTT. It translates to CSASRPSHVTADTQYF.

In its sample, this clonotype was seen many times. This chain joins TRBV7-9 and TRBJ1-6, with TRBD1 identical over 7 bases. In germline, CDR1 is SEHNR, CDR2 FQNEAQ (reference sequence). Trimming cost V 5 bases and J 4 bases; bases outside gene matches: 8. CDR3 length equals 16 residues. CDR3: CASSPGDSFYNSPLHF. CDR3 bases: TGTGCCAGCAGCCCCGGGGACAGCTTTTATAATTCACCCCTCCACTTT.

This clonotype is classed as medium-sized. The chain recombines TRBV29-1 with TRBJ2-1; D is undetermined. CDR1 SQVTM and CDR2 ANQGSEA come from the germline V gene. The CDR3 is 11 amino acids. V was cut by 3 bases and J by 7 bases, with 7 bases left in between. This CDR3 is CSVDVVNEQFF. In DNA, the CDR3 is TGCAGCGTTGATGTGGTGAATGAGCAGTTCTTC.

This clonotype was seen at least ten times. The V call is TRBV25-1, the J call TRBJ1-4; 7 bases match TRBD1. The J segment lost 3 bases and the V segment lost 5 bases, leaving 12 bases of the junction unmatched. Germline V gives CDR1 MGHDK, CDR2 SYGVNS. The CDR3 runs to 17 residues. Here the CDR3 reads CASSPRTGLAPNEKLFF. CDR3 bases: TGTGCCAGCAGTCCTCGGACAGGACTGGCTCCTAATGAAAAACTGTTTTTT.

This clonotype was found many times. This chain's CDR3 is CATSDPGTETGELFF. The DNA for the CDR3 is TGTGCCACCAGTGACCCCGGGACGGAAACCGGGGAGCTGTTTTTT. This sequence joins TRBV24-1 and TRBJ2-2; the D call may be TRBD1 or TRBD2 (5 bases each). There are 15 residues in the CDR3. V lost 4 bases, J lost 5 bases, and 13 bases lay in between. Germline V gives CDR1 KGHDR, CDR2 SFDVKD.

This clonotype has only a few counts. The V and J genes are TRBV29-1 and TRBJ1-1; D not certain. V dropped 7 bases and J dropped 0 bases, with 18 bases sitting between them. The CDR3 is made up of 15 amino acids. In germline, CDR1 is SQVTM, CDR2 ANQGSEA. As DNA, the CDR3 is TGCAGCGCATCCACTCCCCGGGCTATGAACACTGAAGCTTTCTTT. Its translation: CSASTPRAMNTEAFF.